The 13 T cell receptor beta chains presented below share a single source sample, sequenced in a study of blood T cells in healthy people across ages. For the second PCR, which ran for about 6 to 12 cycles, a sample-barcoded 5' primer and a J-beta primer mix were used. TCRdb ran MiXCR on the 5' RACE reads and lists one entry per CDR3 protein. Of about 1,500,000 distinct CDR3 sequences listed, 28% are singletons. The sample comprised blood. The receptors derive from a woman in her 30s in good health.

For the CDR3, the DNA is TGCGCCAGCCGCACCGGGACAGGGAAAAATGAGCAGTTCTTC. This encodes CASRTGTGKNEQFF. The chain employs TRBV5-1 and TRBJ2-1, with 9 bases that match TRBD1. The junction had 9 bases not matched to a gene; V was cut back by 7 bases and J by 7 bases. The CDR3 has 14 amino acids. Germline assignment: CDR1 SGHRS and CDR2 YFSETQ.

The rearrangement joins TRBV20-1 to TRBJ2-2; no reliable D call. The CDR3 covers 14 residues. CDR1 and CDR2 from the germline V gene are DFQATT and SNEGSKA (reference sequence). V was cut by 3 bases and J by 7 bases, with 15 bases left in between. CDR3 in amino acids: CSASKAGRSGELFF. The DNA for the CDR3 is TGCAGTGCTAGTAAGGCCGGGCGTAGCGGGGAGCTGTTTTTT.

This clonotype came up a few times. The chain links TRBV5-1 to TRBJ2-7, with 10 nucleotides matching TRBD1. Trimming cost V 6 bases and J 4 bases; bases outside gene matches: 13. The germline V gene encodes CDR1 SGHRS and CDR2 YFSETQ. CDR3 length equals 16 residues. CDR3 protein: CASTPTGGTGVYEQYF. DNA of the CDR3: TGCGCCAGCACTCCAACGGGCGGGACAGGGGTTTACGAGCAGTACTTC.

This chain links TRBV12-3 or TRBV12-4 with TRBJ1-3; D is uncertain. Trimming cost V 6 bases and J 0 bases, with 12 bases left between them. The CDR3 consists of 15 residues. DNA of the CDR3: TGTGCCAGCAGCGAGTTCTTGAGCTCTGGAAACACCATATATTTT. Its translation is CASSEFLSSGNTIYF.

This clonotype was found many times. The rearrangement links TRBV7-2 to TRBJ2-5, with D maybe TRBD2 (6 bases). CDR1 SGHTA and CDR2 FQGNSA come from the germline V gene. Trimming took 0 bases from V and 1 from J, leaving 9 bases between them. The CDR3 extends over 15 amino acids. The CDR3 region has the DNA TGTGCCAGCAGCTTAGCGTCGGGGGTCCAAGAGACCCAGTACTTC. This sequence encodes CASSLASGVQETQYF.

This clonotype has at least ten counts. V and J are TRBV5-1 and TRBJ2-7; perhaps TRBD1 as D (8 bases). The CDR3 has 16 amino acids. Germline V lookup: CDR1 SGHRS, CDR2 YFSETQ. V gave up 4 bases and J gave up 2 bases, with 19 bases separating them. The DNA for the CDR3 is TGCGCCAGCAGCCACCCCAGCGGGACAGGCACCTACGAGCAGTACTTC. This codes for CASSHPSGTGTYEQYF.

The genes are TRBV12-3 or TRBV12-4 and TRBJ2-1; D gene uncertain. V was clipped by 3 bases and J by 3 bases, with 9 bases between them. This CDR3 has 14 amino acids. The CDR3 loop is CASSFRGDYNEQFF. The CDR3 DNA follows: TGTGCCAGCAGTTTCCGTGGCGACTACAATGAGCAGTTCTTC.

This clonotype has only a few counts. The CDR3 DNA is TGTGCCAGCAGCCCCGGGACTAGCGCTCCAGATACGCAGTATTTT. It specifies CASSPGTSAPDTQYF. The chain combines TRBV12-3 or TRBV12-4 with TRBJ2-3; 10 nucleotides agree with TRBD2. The V segment lost 6 bases and the J segment 4 bases; nucleotides outside the gene matches: 7. The CDR3 covers 15 residues.

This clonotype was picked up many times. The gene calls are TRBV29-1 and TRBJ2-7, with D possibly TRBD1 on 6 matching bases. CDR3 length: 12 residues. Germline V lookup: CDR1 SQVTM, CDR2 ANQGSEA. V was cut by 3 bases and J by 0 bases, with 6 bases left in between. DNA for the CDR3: TGCAGCGTTGAGGACAGCTCCTACGAGCAGTACTTC. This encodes CSVEDSSYEQYF.

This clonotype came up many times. CDR3 bases: TGCGCCAGCAGCTCAGAGGCGGATGGCTACACCTTC. Translation gives CASSSEADGYTF. The J gene is TRBJ1-2, the V gene TRBV5-1; D is undetermined. The CDR3 is 12 residues long. V lost 3 bases, J lost 6 bases, and 9 bases lay in between. CDR1 SGHRS and CDR2 YFSETQ come from the germline V gene.

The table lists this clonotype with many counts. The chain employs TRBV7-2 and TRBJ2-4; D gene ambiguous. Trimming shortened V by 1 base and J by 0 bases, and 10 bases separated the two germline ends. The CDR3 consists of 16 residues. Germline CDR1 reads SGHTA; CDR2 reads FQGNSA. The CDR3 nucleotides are TGTGCCAGCAGCTTAGATGGACGGATAGCCAAAAACATTCAGTACTTC. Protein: CASSLDGRIAKNIQYF. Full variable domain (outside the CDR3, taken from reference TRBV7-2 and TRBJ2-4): GAGVSQSPSNKVTEKGKDVELRCDPISGHTALYWYRQSLGQGLEFLIYFQGNSAPDKSGLPSDRFSAERTGGSVSTLTIQRTQQEDSAVYLCASSLDGRIAKNIQYFGAGTRLSVL.

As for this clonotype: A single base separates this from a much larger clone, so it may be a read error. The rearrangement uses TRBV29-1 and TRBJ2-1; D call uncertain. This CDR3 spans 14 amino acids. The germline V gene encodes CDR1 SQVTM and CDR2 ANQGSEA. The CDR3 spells CGVETPNLSDEQFF. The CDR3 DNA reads TGCGGCGTTGAAACACCCAACCTTTCGGATGAGCAGTTCTTC.

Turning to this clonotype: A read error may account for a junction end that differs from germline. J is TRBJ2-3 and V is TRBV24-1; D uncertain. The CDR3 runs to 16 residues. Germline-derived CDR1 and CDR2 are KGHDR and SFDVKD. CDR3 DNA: TGTGCCACCAGCGATTGGGTCAACAGCGGCACAGATACGCAGTATTTT. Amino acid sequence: CATSDWVNSGTDTQYF.